These 5 T cell receptor beta chains came from one sample sequenced in a study of graft-versus-host responses after intestinal transplantation. Antigens of these TCRs are unknown. Assay: immunoSEQ multiplex PCR; the TCRdb copy retains only in-frame clones and omits some. There are fewer than 150,000 clones in the sample; around nine tenths occur only once, and under 0.2% lies in the top ten. Sample: unstimulated CD4+ T cells sorted from spleen or lymph node cells, taken before intestinal transplant. Source of these receptors: a human donor who received an intestinal transplant.

The chain has TRBV5-6 and TRBJ2-7, with 10 bases identical to TRBD1. The CDR3 has 15 amino acids. Losses at the gene ends were 2 bases for V and 7 bases for J; bases not matched to a gene: 9. CDR1 is SGHDT and CDR2 is YYEEEE in the germline V gene. The CDR3 is CASSFRDRGPSEQYF. In DNA form, the CDR3 reads TGTGCCAGCAGCTTCCGGGACAGGGGCCCTTCGGAGCAGTACTTC.

This clone was counted a few times. The gene calls are TRBV19 and TRBJ2-1; unclear D gene. V was cut by 1 base and J by 10 bases, with 5 bases left in between. Germline CDR1 and CDR2: LNHDA and SQIVND (reference sequence). There are 11 residues in the CDR3. This CDR3 is CASSIGGEQFF. The DNA of the CDR3 is TGTGCCAGTAGTATAGGGGGAGAGCAGTTCTTC.

The rearrangement uses TRBV6-1 and TRBJ1-6; D is unclear. Per the germline V gene, CDR1 is MNHNS and CDR2 is SASEGT. V was shortened by 4 bases and J by 11 bases, with 9 bases between the two germline ends. The length of the CDR3 is 12 residues. The CDR3: CASSAAGTPLHF. The CDR3 nucleotides read TGTGCCAGCAGTGCCGCCGGGACACCCCTCCACTTT.

This chain links TRBV5-8 with TRBJ1-4; D remains ambiguous. In germline, CDR1 is SGHTS, CDR2 YDEGEE. CDR3 size: 14 residues. With 2 bases removed from V and 6 bases from J, the gap between germline ends came to 11 bases. CDR3 protein: CASSFGITDEKLFF. DNA of the CDR3: TGTGCCAGCAGCTTCGGAATTACGGATGAAAAACTGTTTTTT.

This chain uses TRBV7-7 with TRBJ2-7, with D perhaps matching TRBD2 (6 bases). The germline CDR1 and CDR2 sequences are SSHAT and FNYEAQ (reference sequence). This CDR3 spans 13 amino acids. Trimming cost V 2 bases and J 7 bases, with 12 bases left between them. The CDR3 protein is CASSLNPGVEQYF. As DNA, the CDR3 is TGTGCCAGCAGCTTAAACCCGGGGGTAGAGCAGTACTTC.